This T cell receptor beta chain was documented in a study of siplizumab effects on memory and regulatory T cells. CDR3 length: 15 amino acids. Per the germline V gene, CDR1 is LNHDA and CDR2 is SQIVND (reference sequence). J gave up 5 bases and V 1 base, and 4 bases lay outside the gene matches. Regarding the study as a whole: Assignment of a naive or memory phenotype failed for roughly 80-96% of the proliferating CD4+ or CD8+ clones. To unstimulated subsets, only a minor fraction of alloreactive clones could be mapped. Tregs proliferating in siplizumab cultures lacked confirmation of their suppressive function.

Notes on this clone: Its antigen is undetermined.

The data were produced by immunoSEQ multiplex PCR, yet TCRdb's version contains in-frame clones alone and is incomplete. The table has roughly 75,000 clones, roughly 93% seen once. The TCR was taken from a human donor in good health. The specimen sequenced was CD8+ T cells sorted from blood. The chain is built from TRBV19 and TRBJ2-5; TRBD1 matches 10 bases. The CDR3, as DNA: TGTGCCAGTAGTATAGGGACAGGGGGTTTTGAGACCCAGTACTTC. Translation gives CASSIGTGGFETQYF.